This passage covers 6 T cell receptor beta chains from one sample sequenced in a study of beta chain features in type 1 diabetes. Reverse transcribing all isolated RNA meant expressed TCRB transcripts were sequenced. Profiled with immunoSEQ multiplex PCR; TCRdb holds only in-frame clones, not every one. The table has about 140,000 clones, more than 9% seen once. What was sequenced was naive CD4+ T cells from blood. The source is a man aged 18 to 35 in good health.

This clone occurred a few times. This rearrangement joins TRBV6-5 to TRBJ1-2, with a weak D call TRBD1 (6 bases). The CDR3 sequence is 15 residues long. CDR1 and CDR2 (germline): MNHEY, SVGAGI. The V end lost 0 bases, the J end lost 0 bases, and 8 bases lay between the germline ends. This chain's CDR3 is CASSYSGASNYGYTF. CDR3 DNA sequence: TGTGCCAGCAGTTACTCGGGGGCGTCTAACTATGGCTACACCTTC.

This clone was observed a few times. The chain combines TRBV16 with TRBJ1-4; 8 positions match TRBD1. Germline values: CDR1 KGHSY, CDR2 FQNENV. With 4 bases clipped from V and 6 bases from J, the junction kept 4 bases outside the gene matches. CDR3 size: 14 residues. The CDR3 reads CASSRRGRDEKLFF. Here the CDR3 DNA reads TGTGCCAGCAGCCGCAGGGGGCGCGATGAAAAACTGTTTTTT. Combining the CDR3 with reference TRBV16 and TRBJ1-4 gives the whole variable domain GEEVAQTPKHLVRGEGQKAKLYCAPIKGHSYVFWYQQVLKNEFKFLISFQNENVFDETGMPKERFSAKCLPNSPCSLEIQATKLEDSAVYFCASSRRGRDEKLFFGSGTQLSVL.

This clone was observed a handful of times. V gene TRBV30 combines with J gene TRBJ1-6; 7 nucleotides match TRBD1. J was trimmed by 4 bases and V by 0 bases; bases with no gene match: 6. The CDR3 is made up of 16 amino acids. The germline gives CDR1 GTSNPN, CDR2 SVGIG (reference sequence). The chain's CDR3 is CAWSVSGGTYNSPLHF. CDR3 nucleotides: TGTGCCTGGAGTGTATCAGGGGGAACTTATAATTCACCCCTCCACTTT.

This clone appeared a few times. The V and J genes are TRBV18 and TRBJ2-7, with 11 bases identical to TRBD2. The CDR3 sequence is 16 residues long. The ends lost 2 bases at V and 3 bases at J; junction bases unmatched: 6. CDR1 and CDR2 from the germline V gene are KGHSH and LQKENI. The CDR3 spells CASSPTLTSGVYEQYF. The DNA for the CDR3 is TGTGCCAGCTCACCAACCCTGACTAGCGGGGTCTACGAGCAGTACTTC.

The rearrangement joins TRBV19 to TRBJ1-4, with D hard to call. With 8 bases removed from V and 3 bases from J, the gap between germline ends came to 13 bases. The CDR3 extends over 14 amino acids. In germline, CDR1 is LNHDA, CDR2 SQIVND (reference sequence). The CDR3 here is CASGTRSPNEKLFF. CDR3 nucleotide sequence: TGTGCCAGTGGTACTCGGTCTCCTAATGAAAAACTGTTTTTT. Full variable domain (missing parts from reference TRBV19 and TRBJ1-4): DGGITQSPKYLFRKEGQNVTLSCEQNLNHDAMYWYRQDPGQGLRLIYYSQIVNDFQKGDIAEGYSVSREKKESFPLTVTSAQKNPTAFYLCASGTRSPNEKLFFGSGTQLSVL.

The chain carries TRBV5-5 and TRBJ2-2, with TRBD1 matching over 7 bases. Trimming cost V 0 bases and J 7 bases; bases outside gene matches: 6. CDR3 length: 15 amino acids. Germline V lookup: CDR1 SGHKS, CDR2 YYEKEE (reference sequence). The CDR3 is CASSLVKGAIGELFF. The CDR3 nucleotides are TGTGCCAGCAGCTTGGTAAAGGGGGCGATCGGGGAGCTGTTTTTT.